The 2 T cell receptor beta chains listed next were all sequenced from one sample in a study of CD8+ T cells in alopecia areata. As the sequencing template, cDNA was produced by extracting RNA and reverse transcribing it. Assay: immunoSEQ multiplex PCR; the TCRdb copy retains only in-frame clones and omits some. Recorded here are fewer than 9,500 clones, none singletons. Sorting of pooled cutaneous lymph node cells was based on CD4, CD8alpha, NKG2D, NKG2ACE and other markers. The sequencing input was CD8+ T cells sorted from a lymph node. The receptors were sampled from a C3H/HeJ mouse with alopecia areata. MHC haplotype of the mouse line: H2-k.

This clone was recorded many times. Genes and germline come from the mouse. Coverage ceases 4 residues before the CDR3 finishes, and the germline J gene fills in the end. The rearrangement links TRBV29 to TRBJ1-1, with D hard to call. The CDR3 is 12 amino acids. The germline V gene encodes CDR1 MSHET and CDR2 SYDVDS. The CDR3 bases that were read are TGTGCTAGCAGTGTGACTGGAGGA. This translates into CASSVTGG. The whole CDR3 protein reads CASSVTGGEVFF.

This clone is medium-sized (0.01 to 0.1%) within its sample. All gene names here are mouse names. Sequencing ends 4 residues short of the CDR3 end; the germline J gene provides the rest. V is TRBV13-3 and J is TRBJ2-7; possibly TRBD1 for D (6 bases). This CDR3 spans 14 amino acids. V lost 5 bases and J lost 0, with 12 bases in between. CDR1 is NNHDY and CDR2 is SYVADS in the germline V gene. The sequenced CDR3 bases are TGTGCCAGCAGCCCCGGACAGAGCTCCTAT. Protein: CASSPGQSSY. Given in full, the CDR3 is CASSPGQSSYEQYF.